Below, 23 T cell receptor beta chains from the same sample are listed, as sequenced in a study of T-cell reconstitution after alpha-beta-depleted transplantation in children. For TCRbeta, the library was prepared with unique molecular identifiers. TCRdb re-called the PCR reads through MiXCR, storing one row per CDR3 protein. Among about 360,000 distinct CDR3 sequences listed, 10% to 15% were seen once. Sequenced here: PBMCs, sampled from the stem cell graft. These receptors were taken from a human donor who donated a stem cell graft to a child with Fanconi anemia.

CDR3 in DNA: TGCAGTGCTAGAGATCCCAGCAGGCATACGCAGTATTTT. Its protein product is CSARDPSRHTQYF. V gene TRBV20-1 combines with J gene TRBJ2-3; D remains unclear. The CDR3 spans 13 residues. V gave up 0 bases and J gave up 7 bases, with 11 bases separating them. The V gene's germline CDR1 is DFQATT and CDR2 SNEGSKA (reference sequence).

The rearrangement uses TRBV10-3 and TRBJ1-6; D call uncertain. Deletions cut 7 bases from V and 10 bases from J, with 5 bases between. The length of the CDR3 is 10 residues. In germline, CDR1 is ENHRY, CDR2 SYGVKD. In DNA form, the CDR3 reads TGTGCCATCATAGGATCACCCCTCCACTTT. Its protein is CAIIGSPLHF.

In nucleotides, the CDR3 is TGTGCCACCAGACAGGGAGAGACCCAGTACTTC. It is translated as CATRQGETQYF. The rearrangement uses TRBV24-1 and TRBJ2-5, with D maybe TRBD1 (6 bases). Looked up from germline, CDR1 is KGHDR and CDR2 is SFDVKD. V was cut by 7 bases and J by 4 bases, with 6 bases left in between. This CDR3 is built from 11 residues.

The V and J genes are TRBV5-1 and TRBJ2-7, with D possibly called TRBD1 or TRBD2 (5 bases each). V was pared by 4 bases and J by 0 bases, with 23 bases between. The CDR3 contains 18 residues. From germline, CDR1 is SGHRS and CDR2 YFSETQ. DNA for the CDR3: TGCGCCAGCAGCGTGGGGACCACTCCAGACGGGATCTCCTACGAGCAGTACTTC. This gives the protein CASSVGTTPDGISYEQYF.

The genes are TRBV6-5 and TRBJ1-3; 7 bases fit TRBD1. V gave up 0 bases and J gave up 0 bases; unmatched junction bases: 8. The CDR3 totals 18 residues. CDR1 is MNHEY, CDR2 SVGAGI, per germline. CDR3 sequence: CASSYSRPGGSSGNTIYF. The CDR3 DNA reads TGTGCCAGCAGTTACTCTCGGCCAGGGGGAAGCTCTGGAAACACCATATATTTT.

The J gene is TRBJ2-6, the V gene TRBV27; D uncertain. Germline V gene data show CDR1 as MNHEY and CDR2 as SMNVEV (reference sequence). This CDR3 contains 13 residues. V lost 7 bases to trimming and J lost 5 bases, with 9 bases between them. The DNA of the CDR3 is TGTGCCAGCAAATTTAGGAGGGCCAACGTCCTGACTTTC. Translation gives CASKFRRANVLTF.

This clonotype showed up many times. This chain uses TRBV2 with TRBJ1-6; 9 positions match TRBD1. This CDR3 has 15 residues. Germline V lookup: CDR1 SNHLY, CDR2 FYNNEI. The J segment lost 7 bases and the V segment lost 5 bases, leaving 6 bases of the junction unmatched. CDR3 amino acids: CASSRQGVRNSPLHF. CDR3 in DNA: TGTGCCAGCAGTAGACAGGGGGTGAGAAATTCACCCCTCCACTTT.

This clonotype was detected only a few times. V usage is TRBV2 and J usage is TRBJ2-2; D not certain. Trimming left V 4 bases short and J 4 bases short, with 7 bases between. Germline lookup yields CDR1 SNHLY and CDR2 FYNNEI. This CDR3 has 13 amino acids. CDR3: CASSAVGTGELFF. Here the CDR3 DNA reads TGTGCCAGCAGTGCGGTGGGCACCGGGGAGCTGTTTTTT.

This clonotype appeared many times. CDR3 sequence reads: CASSQALLYEQYF. CDR3 coding DNA: TGCGCCAGCAGCCAAGCCCTACTCTACGAGCAGTACTTC. The chain couples TRBV4-3 to TRBJ2-7; unclear D gene. Trimming left V 1 base short and J 3 bases short, with 7 bases between. The germline V gene encodes CDR1 LGHNA and CDR2 YSLEER. CDR3 length: 13 residues.

V and J are TRBV6-1 and TRBJ2-1; TRBD2 might be the D (6 bases). Germline-derived CDR1 and CDR2 are MNHNS and SASEGT. The CDR3 loop spans 13 amino acids. V dropped 3 bases and J dropped 8 bases, with 11 bases sitting between them. The CDR3 DNA sequence: TGTGCCAGCAGTGACCGGGGGAGCGATGAGCAGTTCTTC. Translation gives CASSDRGSDEQFF.

This clonotype was found a few times. The chain recombines TRBV3-1 with TRBJ2-1; 9 nucleotides match TRBD1. J was trimmed by 12 bases and V by 4 bases; bases with no gene match: 10. The CDR3 has 14 amino acids. Per germline, CDR1 LGHDT and CDR2 YNNKEL (reference sequence). CDR3 bases: TGTGCCAGCAGCCCCCGGGGACAGGGAGGAAGGCAGTTCTTC. Protein: CASSPRGQGGRQFF.

This clonotype was counted many times. The V call is TRBV12-3 or TRBV12-4, the J call TRBJ2-1; 11 nucleotides match TRBD1. Trimming took 3 bases from V and 9 from J; bases not matched to a gene: 4. CDR3 length: 14 residues. CDR3 bases: TGTGCCAGCAGTTTCGAGGACAGGGGGCGTGAGCAGTTCTTC. Protein sequence: CASSFEDRGREQFF.

This clonotype was counted only a few times. The chain links TRBV7-8 to TRBJ2-3; D is possibly TRBD2 (6 bases). This CDR3 is built from 15 residues. Trimming took off 0 bases at V and 3 bases at J, with 10 bases between the two ends. Germline loops: CDR1 SGHVS, CDR2 FQNEAQ. The CDR3 bases are TGTGCCAGCAGCTTAGCGCGGGGTGGGACAGATACGCAGTATTTT. Amino acid sequence: CASSLARGGTDTQYF.

The chain has TRBV6-6 and TRBJ2-7, with D hard to call. The CDR3 has 13 amino acids. The germline V gene encodes CDR1 MNHNY and CDR2 SVGAGI (reference sequence). Trimming removed 5 bases at V and 4 bases at J, with 12 bases between. CDR3 amino acids: CASSLNLLYEQYF. CDR3 coding DNA: TGTGCCAGCAGTCTCAATCTCCTTTACGAGCAGTACTTC.

This clonotype was seen a handful of times. The chain has TRBV20-1 and TRBJ2-5; 8 nucleotides line up with TRBD2. Germline V gene data show CDR1 as DFQATT and CDR2 as SNEGSKA (reference sequence). The J segment lost 7 bases and the V segment lost 5 bases, leaving 12 bases of the junction unmatched. This CDR3 has 14 residues. The chain's CDR3 is CSAAPLAGEGTQYF. As DNA, the CDR3 is TGCAGTGCTGCTCCCCTAGCGGGTGAGGGGACCCAGTACTTC.

This clonotype was seen repeatedly, ten times or more. The chain carries TRBV10-3 and TRBJ1-1, with unresolved D. The CDR3 totals 12 residues. Germline V CDR1 and CDR2: ENHRY, SYGVKD. V was shortened by 8 bases and J by 1 base, with 8 bases between the two germline ends. The DNA for the CDR3 is TGTGCCATCCGGCGGGGGAACACTGAAGCTTTCTTT. Its translation: CAIRRGNTEAFF.

This clonotype occurred many times. The gene calls are TRBV12-3 or TRBV12-4 and TRBJ2-7; maybe TRBD2 (5 bases). Trimming cost V 5 bases and J 4 bases, with 15 bases left between them. CDR3 size: 14 residues. In nucleotides, the CDR3 is TGTGCCAGCAGTGCAAGCGGACCGCCTTACGAGCAGTACGTC. It codes for CASSASGPPYEQYV.

In its sample, this clonotype was seen a few times. Since a much larger clone is just one base distant, this may be a read error. The chain couples TRBV5-1 to TRBJ1-2, with D unclear. V lost 3 bases and J 6 bases, leaving 9 bases between the germline ends. Germline values: CDR1 SGHRS, CDR2 YFSETQ. The CDR3 consists of 12 residues. DNA of the CDR3: TGCGCCAGCAGCTCGACGATGGATGGCTACACCTTC. Translation: CASSSTMDGYTF.

V gene TRBV27 combines with J gene TRBJ2-7, with D possibly being TRBD1 or TRBD2 (5 bases each). The CDR3 spans 14 residues. Trimming pared 5 bases from V and 1 base from J, leaving 12 bases between. The germline gives CDR1 MNHEY, CDR2 SMNVEV (reference sequence). The CDR3 loop reads CASSAGTESYEQYF. Written as DNA, the CDR3 is TGTGCCAGCAGTGCAGGGACCGAATCCTACGAGCAGTACTTC.

There are many counts of this clonotype. This chain connects TRBV12-3 or TRBV12-4 to TRBJ2-3; 11 bases align to TRBD2. J was trimmed by 3 bases and V by 5 bases; bases with no gene match: 7. This CDR3 region has 16 residues. CDR3 sequence (DNA): TGTGCCAGCAGTGAAACTAGCGGGGGATGGACAGATACGCAGTATTTT. Protein product: CASSETSGGWTDTQYF.

The chain's CDR3 is CASSYSWGAGTEAFF. The CDR3 bases are TGTGCCAGCAGTTACTCGTGGGGGGCTGGGACTGAAGCTTTCTTT. The rearrangement links TRBV6-5 to TRBJ1-1; possibly TRBD1 for D (6 bases). Germline V gene sequence: CDR1 MNHEY, CDR2 SVGAGI. The CDR3 length is 15 residues. Trimming cost V 0 bases and J 5 bases, with 13 bases left between them.

Details on this clonotype: As the CDR3 is not closed by the conserved phenylalanine or tryptophan, this likely results from a read error. The chain joins TRBV7-2 to TRBJ1-2, with 10 bases matching TRBD1. The CDR3 sequence is 15 residues long. Losses at the gene ends were 0 bases for V and 6 bases for J; bases not matched to a gene: 4. The germline gives CDR1 SGHTA, CDR2 FQGNSA. CDR3 bases: TGTGCCAGCAGCTTAGCGCGAGGGACAGGGGATGGCTACACCTCC. It is translated as CASSLARGTGDGYTS.

This clonotype was counted between two and nine times. The rearrangement links TRBV5-5 to TRBJ2-7; 10 nucleotides align to TRBD2. The CDR3 has 16 residues. V lost 0 bases to trimming and J lost 3 bases; unmatched junction nucleotides: 6. Germline loops: CDR1 SGHKS, CDR2 YYEKEE (reference sequence). The DNA for the CDR3 is TGTGCCAGCAGCTTGGGGGTAGCGGGGGGACTCTACGAGCAGTACTTC. It specifies CASSLGVAGGLYEQYF.